This T cell receptor (beta chain) is drawn from a study of a mutant IDH1 vaccine in newly diagnosed glioma. Study summary: The start of vaccination came 4-6 weeks after radiotherapy alone, or with temozolomide cycles. Receipt of radiotherapy, temozolomide, or both preceded the study, and most received both.

Findings and caveats of the study: With respect to changes in top peripheral T cell clonotypes, pseudoprogression seemed unrelated.

Per germline, CDR1 MNHNS and CDR2 SASEGT. Trimming took 8 bases from V and 7 from J, leaving 15 bases between them. The CDR3 is 13 residues long. Note on this clone: Its target is unknown.

Time point noted: week 35, safety follow-up. Each vaccine dose was 300 ug of mutant IDH1 20-mer peptide, with topical imiquimod. Astrocytomas found in donors were new, WHO grade 3 or 4, IDH1-mutant and ATRX-lost. Assay used: immunoSEQ multiplex PCR; TCRdb lists only in-frame clones, some missing. Of tens of thousands of clones listed, 86% are singletons. This rearrangement joins TRBV6-1 to TRBJ1-5; possible D gene TRBD1, 6 bases. The material sequenced was PBMCs, taken from a glioma patient whose treatment included an IDH1 peptide vaccine. The clonotype was recovered from a man in his forties or fifties with glioma. CDR3 sequence: CASQLGGQQPQHF. In nucleotides, the CDR3 is TGTGCCAGCCAGTTGGGGGGGCAACAGCCCCAGCATTTT.